Listed here is a single TCR beta chain. Its specificity is unknown. A split of CD4+ cells into CD45RA+ naive and CD45RA-negative memory subsets was performed. The data were obtained in a study of shared clonotypes between healthy human individuals. Study details: Three plates were used per donor for CD4 naive, three for CD4 memory, two for CD8 naive and one for CD8 memory.

The CDR3 has 13 amino acids. Germline values: CDR1 PRHDT, CDR2 FYEKMQ (reference sequence). V lost 5 bases and J 4 bases, leaving 10 bases between the germline ends. Libraries were prepared by immunoSEQ multiplex PCR; TCRdb keeps only in-frame clonotypes and omits some of them. The sample holds over a million clones; less than 99% are singletons and the top ten take approximately 0.4%. Points from the study as a whole: Among a few donors, roughly 5% of naive CD4 clonotypes were found in common. Shared clonotypes across all four donors exceeded non-shared ones in generation probability.

The chain joins TRBV13 to TRBJ2-3; maybe TRBD2 (6 bases). Sequencing input: naive CD4+ T cells sorted from blood. Indicated subset: CD45RA+ positively selected. This clonotype was sampled from a man aged 25-45 years in good health. Here the CDR3 DNA reads TGTGCCAGCAGCCACGGGACTTCAGATACGCAGTATTTT. Encoded protein: CASSHGTSDTQYF. Full variable domain (outside the CDR3, taken from reference TRBV13 and TRBJ2-3): AAGVIQSPRHLIKEKRETATLKCYPIPRHDTVYWYQQGPGQDPQFLISFYEKMQSDKGSIPDRFSAQQFSDYHSELNMSSLELGDSALYFCASSHGTSDTQYFGPGTRLTVL.